This record concerns one TCR beta chain sequence. Its antigen remains unknown. Measured with immunoSEQ multiplex PCR; TCRdb has only the in-frame clones, and not every one. The top ten clones hold over 20% of a sample with tens of thousands of clones, around 80% of them seen once. The data stem from a study of T cell responses to AZD1222 COVID-19 vaccine. General study points: Dominant at 160-218 and 743-854, vaccine-associated CD4 TCRs also spanned spike. Females outnumbered males among donors, who were mostly white British; clonal diversity was possibly underestimated. Unmutated variant regions are reportedly the target of nearly half of TCRs that are spike-specific.

The germline V gene encodes CDR1 MDHEN and CDR2 SYDVKM. This CDR3 has 16 amino acids. V was cut by 5 bases and J by 0 bases, with 14 bases left in between. This sequence was found in an adult in good health. Sequencing used peripheral blood, obtained on day 0 of AZD1222 vaccination. This chain joins TRBV28 and TRBJ1-3; D perhaps matches TRBD1 (5 bases). The CDR3 coding sequence is TGTGCCAGCAGTCCTGGGGGGATACTCTCTGGAAACACCATATATTTT. Translation gives CASSPGGILSGNTIYF.